This T cell receptor beta chain originates from a study of shared clonotypes between healthy human individuals. Terminally differentiated effector memory CD45RA+ cells were excluded from the naive CD8 cells, which were CD45RO-negative and positively selected for CCR7. The donor population consisted of healthy HIV-negative adults with no recent acute infections or vaccinations. Using immunoSEQ multiplex PCR, the repertoire was profiled, and TCRdb retains in-frame clones only, with some absent. Of over 2 million clones listed, approximately 94% are singletons. Comments on this clone: The target antigen is unknown.

Whole-study findings and limits: What rarefaction showed was incomplete sorted-subset sequencing despite large depth. Since donors were few, the genetic and exposure-history diversity represented was limited.

V lost 1 base and J lost 9, with 10 bases in between. This CDR3 comprises 13 residues. Germline assignment: CDR1 MGHRA and CDR2 YSYEKL. The receptor comes from a man between 18 and 35 years old in good health. The sample consisted of naive CD8+ T cells sorted from blood. The J gene is TRBJ1-5, the V gene TRBV4-1, with TRBD1 as a possible D gene (5 bases). The CDR3 region is CASSQAAGGPQHF. CDR3 coding DNA: TGCGCCAGCAGCCAAGCCGCGGGGGGGCCCCAGCATTTT.